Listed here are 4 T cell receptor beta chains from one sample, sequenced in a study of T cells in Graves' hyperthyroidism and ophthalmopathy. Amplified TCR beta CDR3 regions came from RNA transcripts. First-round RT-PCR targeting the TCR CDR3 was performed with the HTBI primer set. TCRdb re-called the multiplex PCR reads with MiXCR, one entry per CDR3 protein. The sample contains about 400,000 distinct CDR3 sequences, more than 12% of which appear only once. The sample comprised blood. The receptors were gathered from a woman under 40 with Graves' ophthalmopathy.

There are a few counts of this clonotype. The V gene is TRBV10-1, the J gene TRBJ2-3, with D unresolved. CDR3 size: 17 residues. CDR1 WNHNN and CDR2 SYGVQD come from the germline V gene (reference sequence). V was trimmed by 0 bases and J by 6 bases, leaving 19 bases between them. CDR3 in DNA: TGCGCCAGCAGTGAGTCTAAGGACGGATGGATCACTGATACGCAGTATTTT. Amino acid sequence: CASSESKDGWITDTQYF.

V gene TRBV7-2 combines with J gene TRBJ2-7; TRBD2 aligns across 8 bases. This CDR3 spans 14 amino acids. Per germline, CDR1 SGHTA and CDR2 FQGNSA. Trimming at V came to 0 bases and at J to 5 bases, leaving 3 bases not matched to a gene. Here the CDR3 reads CASSLAAGGHEQYF. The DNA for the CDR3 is TGTGCCAGCAGCTTAGCGGCGGGGGGACACGAGCAGTACTTC.

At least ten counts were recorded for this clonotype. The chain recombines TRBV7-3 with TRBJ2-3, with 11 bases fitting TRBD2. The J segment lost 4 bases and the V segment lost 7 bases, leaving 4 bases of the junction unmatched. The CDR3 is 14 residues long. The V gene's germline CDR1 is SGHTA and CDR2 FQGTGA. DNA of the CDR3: TGTGCCAGCAAACCTAGCGGGGGGTCAGATACGCAGTATTTT. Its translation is CASKPSGGSDTQYF.

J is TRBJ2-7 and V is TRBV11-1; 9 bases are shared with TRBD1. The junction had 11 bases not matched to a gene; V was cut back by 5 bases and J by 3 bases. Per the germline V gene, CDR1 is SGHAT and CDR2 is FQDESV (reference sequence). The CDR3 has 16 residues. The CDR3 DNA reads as TGTGCCAGCAGCCGCACGGGACAGGGTTTGTACTACGAGCAGTACTTC. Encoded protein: CASSRTGQGLYYEQYF.